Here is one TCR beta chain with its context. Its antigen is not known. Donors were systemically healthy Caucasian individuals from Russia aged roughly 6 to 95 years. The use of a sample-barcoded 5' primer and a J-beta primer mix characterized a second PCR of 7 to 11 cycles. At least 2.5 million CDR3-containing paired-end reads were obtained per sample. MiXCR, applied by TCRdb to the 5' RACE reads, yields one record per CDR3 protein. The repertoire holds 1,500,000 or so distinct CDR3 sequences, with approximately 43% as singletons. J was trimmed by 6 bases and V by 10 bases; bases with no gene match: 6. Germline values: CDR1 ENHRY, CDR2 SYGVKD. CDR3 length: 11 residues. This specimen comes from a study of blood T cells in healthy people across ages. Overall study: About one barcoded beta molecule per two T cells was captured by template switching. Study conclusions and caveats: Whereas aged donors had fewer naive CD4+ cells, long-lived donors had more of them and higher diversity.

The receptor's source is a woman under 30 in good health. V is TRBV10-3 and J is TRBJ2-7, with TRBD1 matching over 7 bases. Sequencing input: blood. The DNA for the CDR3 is TGTGCCACCCAGACAGGGTTCGAGCAGTACTTC. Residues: CATQTGFEQYF.